The following is a T cell receptor beta chain sequence with its context. This record belongs to a study of blood T cell repertoires in COVID-19. Cohort assignment relied on participant-reported clinical history. Trimming stripped 1 base from V and 4 bases from J, with 7 bases between. The CDR3 sequence is 13 residues long. CDR1 and CDR2 from the germline V gene are SGHKS and YYEKEE (reference sequence). Sequenced by immunoSEQ multiplex PCR; TCRdb stores in-frame clones only, minus some. This table has some 200,000 clones, around 87% appearing once. The TCR originated in a woman under 30 in a cohort exposed to, infected with or recovered from COVID-19 (not recorded which). Sequencing was performed on PBMCs or T cells enriched from blood (not recorded which). This chain uses TRBV5-5 with TRBJ2-3; D gene ambiguous. The CDR3 sequence is CASSLRVADTQYF. The CDR3 DNA reads TGTGCCAGCAGCTTGCGGGTGGCAGATACGCAGTATTTT.